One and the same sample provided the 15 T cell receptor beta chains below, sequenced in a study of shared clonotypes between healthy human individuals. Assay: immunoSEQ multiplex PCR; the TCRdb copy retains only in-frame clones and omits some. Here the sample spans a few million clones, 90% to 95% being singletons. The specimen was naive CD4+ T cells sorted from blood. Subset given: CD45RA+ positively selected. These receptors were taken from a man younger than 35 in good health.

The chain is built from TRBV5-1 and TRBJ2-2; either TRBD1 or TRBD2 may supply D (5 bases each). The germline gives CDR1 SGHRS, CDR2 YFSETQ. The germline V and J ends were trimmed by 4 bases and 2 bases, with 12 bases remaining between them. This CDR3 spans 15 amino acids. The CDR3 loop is CASSTGRINTGELFF. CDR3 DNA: TGCGCCAGCAGCACGGGACGGATAAACACCGGGGAGCTGTTTTTT.

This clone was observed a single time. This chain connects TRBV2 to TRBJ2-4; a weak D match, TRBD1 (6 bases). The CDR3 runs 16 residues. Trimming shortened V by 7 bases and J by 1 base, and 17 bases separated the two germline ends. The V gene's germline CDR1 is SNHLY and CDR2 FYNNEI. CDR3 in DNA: TGTGCCAGCACCGAAGGGGGAAAGGGGGCCAAAAACATTCAGTACTTC. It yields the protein CASTEGGKGAKNIQYF.

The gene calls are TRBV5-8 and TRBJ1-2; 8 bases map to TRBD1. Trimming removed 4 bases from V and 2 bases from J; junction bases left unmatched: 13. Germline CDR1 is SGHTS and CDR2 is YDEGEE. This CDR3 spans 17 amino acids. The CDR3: CASSTNLQGARNYGYTF. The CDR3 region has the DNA TGTGCCAGCAGCACAAATCTCCAGGGGGCGCGAAACTATGGCTACACCTTC.

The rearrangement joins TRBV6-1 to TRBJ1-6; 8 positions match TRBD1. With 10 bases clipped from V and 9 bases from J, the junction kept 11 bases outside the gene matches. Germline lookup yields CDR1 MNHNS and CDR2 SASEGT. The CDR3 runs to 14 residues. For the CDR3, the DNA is TGTGCCACCACGCCGGGACAGGTGTCTTCACCCCTCCACTTT. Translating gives CATTPGQVSSPLHF.

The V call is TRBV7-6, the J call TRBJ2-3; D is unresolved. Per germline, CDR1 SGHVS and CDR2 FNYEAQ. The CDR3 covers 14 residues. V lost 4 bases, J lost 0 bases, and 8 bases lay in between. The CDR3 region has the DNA TGTGCCAGCAGCTCCAGACGCAGCACAGATACGCAGTATTTT. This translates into CASSSRRSTDTQYF. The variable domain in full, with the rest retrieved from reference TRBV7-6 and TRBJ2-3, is GAGVSQSPRYKVTKRGQDVALRCDPISGHVSLYWYRQALGQGPEFLTYFNYEAQQDKSGLPNDRFSAERPEGSISTLTIQRTEQRDSAMYRCASSSRRSTDTQYFGPGTRLTVL.

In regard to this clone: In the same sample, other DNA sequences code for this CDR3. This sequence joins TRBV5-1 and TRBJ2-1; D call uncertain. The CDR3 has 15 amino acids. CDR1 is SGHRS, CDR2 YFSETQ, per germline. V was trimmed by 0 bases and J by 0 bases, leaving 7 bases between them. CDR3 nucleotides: TGCGCCAGCAGCTTGGTCACGAGCTCCTACAATGAGCAGTTCTTC. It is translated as CASSLVTSSYNEQFF.

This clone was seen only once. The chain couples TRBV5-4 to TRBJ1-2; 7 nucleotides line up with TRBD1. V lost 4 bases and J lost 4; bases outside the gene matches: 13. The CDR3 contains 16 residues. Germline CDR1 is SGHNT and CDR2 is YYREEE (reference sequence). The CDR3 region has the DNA TGTGCCAGCAGCCCTACTGCAGGGGGTGAGAGCTATGGCTACACCTTC. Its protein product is CASSPTAGGESYGYTF. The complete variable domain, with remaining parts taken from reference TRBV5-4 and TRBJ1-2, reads ETGVTQSPTHLIKTRGQQVTLRCSSQSGHNTVSWYQQALGQGPQFIFQYYREEENGRGNFPPRFSGLQFPNYSSELNVNALELDDSALYLCASSPTAGGESYGYTFGSGTRLTVV.

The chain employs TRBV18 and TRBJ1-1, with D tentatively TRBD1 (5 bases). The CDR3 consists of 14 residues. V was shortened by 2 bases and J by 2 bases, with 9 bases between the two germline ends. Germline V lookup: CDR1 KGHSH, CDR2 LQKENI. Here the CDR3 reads CASSPSQANTEAFF. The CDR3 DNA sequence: TGTGCCAGCTCACCATCACAGGCCAACACTGAAGCTTTCTTT. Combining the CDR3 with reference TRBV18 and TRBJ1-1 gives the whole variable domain NAGVMQNPRHLVRRRGQEARLRCSPMKGHSHVYWYRQLPEEGLKFMVYLQKENIIDESGMPKERFSAEFPKEGPSILRIQQVVRGDSAAYFCASSPSQANTEAFFGQGTRLTVV.

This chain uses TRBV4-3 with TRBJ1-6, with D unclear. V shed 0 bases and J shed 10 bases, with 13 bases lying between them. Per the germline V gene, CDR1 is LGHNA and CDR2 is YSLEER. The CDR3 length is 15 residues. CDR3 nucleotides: TGCGCCAGCAGCCAAGATACGGCCTGGGGATCACCCCTCCACTTT. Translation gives CASSQDTAWGSPLHF.

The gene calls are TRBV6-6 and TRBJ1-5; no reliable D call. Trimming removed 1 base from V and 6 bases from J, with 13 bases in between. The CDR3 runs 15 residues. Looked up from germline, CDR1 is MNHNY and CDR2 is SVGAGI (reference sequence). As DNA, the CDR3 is TGTGCCAGCAGTTACTTTGGAGGTTCGGGTCAGCCCCAGCATTTT. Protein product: CASSYFGGSGQPQHF.

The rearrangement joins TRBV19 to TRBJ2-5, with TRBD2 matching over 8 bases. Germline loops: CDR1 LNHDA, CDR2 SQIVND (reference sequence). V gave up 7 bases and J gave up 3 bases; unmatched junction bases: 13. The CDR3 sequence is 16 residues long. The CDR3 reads CASNLRGGNREETQYF. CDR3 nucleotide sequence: TGTGCCAGTAATCTCCGGGGGGGTAATCGGGAAGAGACCCAGTACTTC. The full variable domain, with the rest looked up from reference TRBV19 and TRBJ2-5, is DGGITQSPKYLFRKEGQNVTLSCEQNLNHDAMYWYRQDPGQGLRLIYYSQIVNDFQKGDIAEGYSVSREKKESFPLTVTSAQKNPTAFYLCASNLRGGNREETQYFGPGTRLLVL.

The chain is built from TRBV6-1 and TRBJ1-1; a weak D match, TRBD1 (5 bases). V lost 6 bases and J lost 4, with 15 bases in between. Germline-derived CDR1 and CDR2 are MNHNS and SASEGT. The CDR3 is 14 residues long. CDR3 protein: CASRPAGLATEAFF. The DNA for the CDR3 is TGTGCCAGCAGACCCGCGGGGCTGGCCACTGAAGCTTTCTTT.

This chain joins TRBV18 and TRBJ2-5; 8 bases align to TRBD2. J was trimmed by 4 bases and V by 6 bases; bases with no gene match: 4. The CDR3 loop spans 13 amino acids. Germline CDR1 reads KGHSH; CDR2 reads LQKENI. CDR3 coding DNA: TGTGCCAGCTCCTCTACTAGCGGAGAGACCCAGTACTTC. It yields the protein CASSSTSGETQYF.

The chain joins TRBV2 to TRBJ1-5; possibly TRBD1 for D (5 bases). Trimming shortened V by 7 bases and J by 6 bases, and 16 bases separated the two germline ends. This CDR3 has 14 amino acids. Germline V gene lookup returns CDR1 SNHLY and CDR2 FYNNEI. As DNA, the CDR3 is TGTGCCAGCAAAGGCCAGGGCGATCGTCAGCCCCAGCATTTT. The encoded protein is CASKGQGDRQPQHF.

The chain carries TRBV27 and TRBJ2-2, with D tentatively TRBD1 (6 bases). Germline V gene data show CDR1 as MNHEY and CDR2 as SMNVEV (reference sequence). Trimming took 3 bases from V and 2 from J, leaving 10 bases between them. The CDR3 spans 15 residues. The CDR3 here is CASSFLDRNTGELFF. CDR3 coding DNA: TGTGCCAGCAGTTTCCTGGACAGAAACACCGGGGAGCTGTTTTTT.